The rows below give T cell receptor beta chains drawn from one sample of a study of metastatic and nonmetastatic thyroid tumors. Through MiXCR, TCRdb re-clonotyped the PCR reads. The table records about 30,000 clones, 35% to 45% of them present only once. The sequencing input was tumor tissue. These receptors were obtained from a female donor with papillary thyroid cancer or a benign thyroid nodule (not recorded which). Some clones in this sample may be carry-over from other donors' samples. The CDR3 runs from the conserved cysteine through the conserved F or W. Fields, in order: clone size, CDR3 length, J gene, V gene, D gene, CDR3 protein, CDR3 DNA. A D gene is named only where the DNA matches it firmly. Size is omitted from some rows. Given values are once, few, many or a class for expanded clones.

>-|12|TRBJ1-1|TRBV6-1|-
CASTMGNTEAFF
TGTGCCAGCACCATGGGGAACACTGAAGCTTTCTTT
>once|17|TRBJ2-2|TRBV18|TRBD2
CASSSGTSGSGTGELFF
TGTGCCAGCTCGTCCGGGACTAGCGGGAGTGGAACCGGGGAGCTGTTTTTT
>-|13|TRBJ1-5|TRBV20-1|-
CSARTGQRQPQHF
TGCAGTGCTAGAACGGGACAACGACAGCCCCAGCATTTT
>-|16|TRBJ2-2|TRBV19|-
CASSIGQGENTGELFF
TGTGCCAGTAGTATTGGGCAGGGAGAGAACACCGGGGAGCTGTTTTTT
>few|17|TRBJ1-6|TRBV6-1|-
CASSEVTGSSYNSPLHF
TGTGCCAGCAGTGAAGTAACAGGGAGCTCCTATAATTCACCCCTCCACTTT
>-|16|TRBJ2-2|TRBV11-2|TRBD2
CASSLRWREGTGELFF
TGTGCCAGCAGCTTAAGATGGCGGGAGGGCACCGGGGAGCTGTTTTTT
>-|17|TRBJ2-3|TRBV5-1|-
CASSPEGLGGSTDTQYF
TGCGCCAGCAGCCCGGAAGGATTGGGTGGTTCCACAGATACGCAGTATTTT
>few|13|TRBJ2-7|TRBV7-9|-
CASSLLQSYEQYF
TGTGCCAGCAGCTTGCTTCAGTCCTACGAGCAGTACTTC
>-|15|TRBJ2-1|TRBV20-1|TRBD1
CSAKQLTGGRNEQFF
TGCAGTGCTAAACAATTGACAGGGGGAAGGAATGAGCAGTTCTTC
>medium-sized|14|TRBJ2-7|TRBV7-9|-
CASSLDSSLYEQYF
TGTGCCAGCAGCTTGGACAGTTCCTTATACGAGCAGTACTTC
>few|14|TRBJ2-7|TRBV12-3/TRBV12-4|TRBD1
CAISLPDRGNEQYF
TGTGCCATCAGTTTGCCGGACAGGGGTAACGAGCAGTACTTC
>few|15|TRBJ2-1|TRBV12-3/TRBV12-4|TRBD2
CASSSYLAGAVEQFF
TGTGCCAGCAGTTCCTATTTAGCGGGGGCAGTAGAGCAGTTCTTC
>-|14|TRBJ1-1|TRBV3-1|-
CASSQKPGDTEAFF
TGTGCCAGCAGCCAAAAACCAGGGGACACTGAAGCTTTCTTT
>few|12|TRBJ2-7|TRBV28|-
CASSSTRYEQYF
TGTGCCAGCAGTTCGACGAGGTACGAGCAGTACTTC
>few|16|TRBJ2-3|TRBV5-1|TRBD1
CASSPGQGVSTDTQYF
TGCGCCAGCAGCCCGGGACAGGGGGTGTCCACAGATACGCAGTATTTT
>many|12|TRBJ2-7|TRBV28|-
CASSLSGGEQYF
TGTGCCAGCAGTTTATCTGGGGGCGAGCAGTACTTC
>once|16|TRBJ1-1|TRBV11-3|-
CASSLDRWGPNTEAFF
TGTGCCAGCAGCTTGGATCGATGGGGACCGAACACTGAAGCTTTCTTT
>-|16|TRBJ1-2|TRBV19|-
CASSPERWGRNYGYTF
TGTGCCAGTAGTCCAGAGCGATGGGGGCGCAACTATGGCTACACCTTC
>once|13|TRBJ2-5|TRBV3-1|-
CASSQAGSETQYF
TGTGCCAGCAGCCAAGCGGGGTCGGAGACCCAGTACTTC
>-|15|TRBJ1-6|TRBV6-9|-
CASSYGQTPYSPLHF
TGTGCCAGCAGTTATGGTCAGACCCCCTATTCACCCCTCCACTTT
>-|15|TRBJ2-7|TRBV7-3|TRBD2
CASSQGAGGFYEQYF
TGTGCCAGCAGCCAAGGGGCGGGAGGTTTCTACGAGCAGTACTTC
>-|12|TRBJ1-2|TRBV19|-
CASSDRNYGYTF
TGTGCCAGTAGCGACAGAAACTATGGCTACACCTTC
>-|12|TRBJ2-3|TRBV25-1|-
CASSGSTDTQYF
TGTGCCAGCAGTGGAAGCACAGATACGCAGTATTTT
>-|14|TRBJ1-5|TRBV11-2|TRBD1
CASSLGQGYQPQHF
TGTGCCAGCAGCTTAGGACAGGGGTATCAGCCCCAGCATTTT
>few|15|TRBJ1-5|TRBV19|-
CASSIRRLSNQPQHF
TGTGCCAGTAGTATAAGGAGACTGAGCAATCAGCCCCAGCATTTT
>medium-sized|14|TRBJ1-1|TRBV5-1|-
CASSLDGLNTEAFF
TGCGCCAGCAGCTTGGACGGATTGAACACTGAAGCTTTCTTT
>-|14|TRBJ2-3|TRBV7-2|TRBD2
CASSSGGRADTQYF
TGTGCCAGCAGCTCTGGCGGGAGGGCAGATACGCAGTATTTT
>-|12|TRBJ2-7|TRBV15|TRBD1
CATSRDRTGMYF
TGTGCCACCAGCAGAGATCGGACAGGGATGTACTTC
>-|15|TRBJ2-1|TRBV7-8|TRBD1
CASSLGTGHYNEQFF
TGTGCCAGCAGCTTAGGGACAGGGCACTACAATGAGCAGTTCTTC
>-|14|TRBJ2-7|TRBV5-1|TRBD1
CASSWNRGPYEQYF
TGCGCCAGCAGCTGGAACAGGGGGCCCTACGAGCAGTACTTC
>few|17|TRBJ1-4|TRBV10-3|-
CAISEPIPGRSGEKLFF
TGTGCCATCAGTGAGCCCATACCAGGGAGGAGCGGTGAAAAACTGTTTTTT
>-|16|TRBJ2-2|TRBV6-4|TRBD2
CASSRLAGGNTGELFF
TGTGCCAGCAGTCGCCTAGCGGGAGGGAACACCGGGGAGCTGTTTTTT
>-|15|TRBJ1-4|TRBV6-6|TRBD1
CASSYQGASNEKLFF
TGTGCCAGCAGTTACCAGGGGGCGAGTAATGAAAAACTGTTTTTT